These 31 T cell receptor beta chains were all obtained from the same sample, sequenced in a study of type 1 regulatory T cells. Study conclusions and caveats: Compared with non-Tr1 cells, Tr1 cells showed a narrower TCR repertoire.

TCRdb re-analysed the reads in MiXCR, keeping a single row per CDR3 protein. The repertoire includes about 71,000 distinct CDR3 sequences, 20% of them detected once, and more than 7.5% sits in the top ten. These receptors have no known antigen. Input material: cultured type 1 regulatory T (Tr1) cells, either the whole culture or a sorted fraction (not recorded which). The source is a human donor in good health.

This clonotype was counted between two and nine times. The V gene is TRBV6-6, the J gene TRBJ2-1; D is perhaps TRBD1 (5 bases). The CDR3 extends over 15 amino acids. The V and J ends lost 8 bases and 6 bases respectively, with 20 bases between them. Germline V lookup: CDR1 MNHNY, CDR2 SVGAGI (reference sequence). The CDR3 DNA follows: TGTGCCAGCCGTACAGGTAGTTTCGGTTCCAATGAGCAGTTCTTC. As protein: CASRTGSFGSNEQFF.

This clonotype was counted between two and nine times. The J gene is TRBJ2-5, the V gene TRBV30; unclear D gene. The CDR3 totals 15 residues. V dropped 0 bases and J dropped 1 base, with 12 bases sitting between them. Germline values: CDR1 GTSNPN, CDR2 SVGIG (reference sequence). CDR3 protein: CAWSVPRAPQETQYF. The CDR3 DNA reads TGTGCCTGGAGTGTACCACGGGCACCCCAAGAGACCCAGTACTTC.

This clonotype was detected a few times. This chain joins TRBV2 and TRBJ1-2; D gene unclear. The CDR3 extends over 13 amino acids. Germline CDR1 is SNHLY and CDR2 is FYNNEI. Trimming removed 2 bases at V and 4 bases at J, with 8 bases between. CDR3 sequence: CASSERSLYGYTF. The CDR3 DNA reads TGTGCCAGCAGTGAAAGGAGCCTCTATGGCTACACCTTC. Drawing the rest from reference TRBV2 and TRBJ1-2, the complete variable domain is EPEVTQTPSHQVTQMGQEVILRCVPISNHLYFYWYRQILGQKVEFLVSFYNNEISEKSEIFDDQFSVERPDGSNFTLKIRSTKLEDSAMYFCASSERSLYGYTFGSGTRLTVV.

The gene calls are TRBV5-1 and TRBJ2-7, with D tentatively TRBD2 (7 bases). The V end lost 4 bases, the J end lost 1 base, and 15 bases lay between the germline ends. The CDR3 totals 15 residues. The germline V gene encodes CDR1 SGHRS and CDR2 YFSETQ. The CDR3 loop is CASSQGEGVSYEQYF. In DNA, the CDR3 is TGCGCCAGCAGCCAAGGGGAGGGGGTATCCTACGAGCAGTACTTC.

The chain combines TRBV29-1 with TRBJ2-5; D gene unclear. The CDR3 runs 10 residues. Deletions cut 7 bases from V and 5 bases from J, with 8 bases between. Germline loops: CDR1 SQVTM, CDR2 ANQGSEA. CDR3 region: CSGRTETQYF. The CDR3 nucleotides are TGCAGCGGTCGTACGGAGACCCAGTACTTC.

V usage is TRBV5-1 and J usage is TRBJ1-2; no definite D call. The V end was cut by 0 bases, the J end by 0 bases, with 18 bases between. This CDR3 spans 18 amino acids. The germline V gene encodes CDR1 SGHRS and CDR2 YFSETQ. The CDR3 DNA reads as TGCGCCAGCAGCTTGGTTTGGGCTCCGGGTCAGGCTAACTATGGCTACACCTTC. It codes for CASSLVWAPGQANYGYTF.

This clonotype has a handful of counts. The rearrangement joins TRBV20-1 to TRBJ2-7, with 9 positions matching TRBD2. The CDR3 contains 16 residues. CDR1 DFQATT and CDR2 SNEGSKA come from the germline V gene (reference sequence). J was trimmed by 0 bases and V by 2 bases; bases with no gene match: 8. This CDR3 reads CSARQPSSGTSYEQYF. CDR3 DNA sequence: TGCAGTGCTAGACAACCCTCTAGCGGGACCTCCTACGAGCAGTACTTC.

This clonotype was detected only a few times. The rearrangement joins TRBV7-2 to TRBJ2-1; no reliable D call. The CDR3 has 15 amino acids. V lost 2 bases to trimming and J lost 4 bases, with 12 bases between them. Germline CDR1 reads SGHTA; CDR2 reads FQGNSA. This CDR3 reads CASSLSGQGYNEQFF. The CDR3 DNA reads as TGTGCCAGCAGCTTAAGTGGTCAAGGGTACAATGAGCAGTTCTTC.

This clonotype showed up many times. V and J are TRBV5-1 and TRBJ2-1; D might be TRBD2 (6 bases). Trimming took 1 base from V and 8 from J, leaving 10 bases between them. Germline V lookup: CDR1 SGHRS, CDR2 YFSETQ. The CDR3 contains 13 residues. The DNA for the CDR3 is TGCGCCAGCAGCTTGACGGGGGTCCATGAGCAGTTCTTC. Its protein product is CASSLTGVHEQFF.

J is TRBJ1-1 and V is TRBV5-1, with D possibly being TRBD1 (6 bases). CDR3 length: 12 amino acids. Germline CDR1 SGHRS, CDR2 YFSETQ. The V gene lost 7 bases and the J gene lost 1 base, with 8 bases spanning the gap. Here the CDR3 reads CASRGGNTEAFF. The CDR3 DNA reads as TGCGCCAGCCGAGGGGGGAACACTGAAGCTTTCTTT.

The V gene is TRBV6-5, the J gene TRBJ2-2; D not resolved. The length of the CDR3 is 15 residues. Per the germline V gene, CDR1 is MNHEY and CDR2 is SVGAGI. With 5 bases removed from V and 1 base from J, the gap between germline ends came to 11 bases. This CDR3 is CASSLVLQNTGELFF. The CDR3 region has the DNA TGTGCCAGCAGTCTCGTGCTCCAGAACACCGGGGAGCTGTTTTTT.

This clonotype was counted only a few times. This sequence joins TRBV2 and TRBJ2-7, with D perhaps given as TRBD1 or TRBD2 (5 bases each). Deletions cut 7 bases from V and 3 bases from J, with 16 bases between. Germline loops: CDR1 SNHLY, CDR2 FYNNEI. The CDR3 runs 14 residues. In DNA, the CDR3 is TGTGCCAGCATTCCTTGGGGACGGCACTACGAGCAGTACTTC. It encodes CASIPWGRHYEQYF.

The gene calls are TRBV12-3 or TRBV12-4 and TRBJ2-5; D remains ambiguous. There are 13 residues in the CDR3. Between the trimmed V and J ends, which lost 5 bases and 4 bases, there was a span of 11 bases. In nucleotides, the CDR3 is TGTGCCAGCAGTCCCGGTAAGGGAGAGACCCAGTACTTC. Amino acid sequence: CASSPGKGETQYF.

Only a few counts were recorded for this clonotype. Relative to the germline gene, one junction end is altered; a read error may explain this. The CDR3 here is CASSYSRAGDQLQHF. CDR3 DNA sequence: TGTGCCAGCAGTTACTCCCGGGCAGGGGATCAGCTCCAGCATTTT. The chain is built from TRBV6-5 and TRBJ1-5, with D possibly matching TRBD1 (6 bases). Looked up from germline, CDR1 is MNHEY and CDR2 is SVGAGI. The CDR3 is 15 residues long.

This clonotype was counted a few times. V usage is TRBV7-9 and J usage is TRBJ1-4; D gene unclear. The V gene's germline CDR1 is SEHNR and CDR2 FQNEAQ (reference sequence). The ends were cut back, 7 bases at V and 5 bases at J, with 5 bases in the middle. The CDR3 loop spans 11 amino acids. CDR3 nucleotide sequence: TGTGCCAGCAACATAAATGAAAAACTGTTTTTT. It encodes CASNINEKLFF.

This clonotype is labeled medium-sized. V is TRBV3-1 and J is TRBJ1-1; unclear D gene. The length of the CDR3 is 13 residues. The V end lost 7 bases, the J end lost 1 base, and 10 bases lay between the germline ends. CDR1 LGHDT and CDR2 YNNKEL come from the germline V gene (reference sequence). The CDR3 here is CASKGSENTEAFF. CDR3 DNA: TGTGCCAGCAAGGGTTCGGAGAACACTGAAGCTTTCTTT.

This clonotype has only a few counts. The chain links TRBV24-1 to TRBJ2-3, with TRBD1 identical over 10 bases. Losses at the gene ends were 2 bases for V and 6 bases for J; bases not matched to a gene: 4. The CDR3 sequence is 15 residues long. Germline CDR1 reads KGHDR; CDR2 reads SFDVKD. The CDR3 DNA is TGTGCCACCAGTGATTCACGACAGGGGGCGGATACGCAGTATTTT. Protein: CATSDSRQGADTQYF.

The chain joins TRBV10-3 to TRBJ2-1; D gene ambiguous. V was clipped by 1 base and J by 3 bases, with 10 bases between them. There are 15 residues in the CDR3. Per germline, CDR1 ENHRY and CDR2 SYGVKD. In DNA form, the CDR3 reads TGTGCCATCAGTGAGTTGGTGAGGAGCTACAATGAGCAGTTCTTC. This sequence encodes CAISELVRSYNEQFF.

The CDR3 sequence is CATSATDSGTYEQYF. CDR3 DNA sequence: TGTGCCACCAGTGCTACGGATTCAGGGACCTACGAGCAGTACTTC. This rearrangement joins TRBV24-1 to TRBJ2-7; TRBD1 might be the D (5 bases). There are 15 residues in the CDR3. Germline V lookup: CDR1 KGHDR, CDR2 SFDVKD. V lost 5 bases, J lost 2 bases, and 15 bases lay in between.

This chain links TRBV6-5 with TRBJ2-5; 14 bases match TRBD2. CDR1 MNHEY and CDR2 SVGAGI come from the germline V gene. Trimming cost V 4 bases and J 7 bases; bases outside gene matches: 8. The CDR3 spans 16 residues. For the CDR3, the DNA is TGTGCCAGCAGTTCCGGGACTAGCGGGAGCGGTGGGACCCAGTACTTC. Translating gives CASSSGTSGSGGTQYF.

This chain connects TRBV7-2 to TRBJ2-7; D unclear. The CDR3 loop spans 12 amino acids. Trimming cost V 3 bases and J 5 bases, with 8 bases left between them. Per germline, CDR1 SGHTA and CDR2 FQGNSA. The DNA of the CDR3 is TGTGCCAGCAGCTTGATCGTTAACGAGCAGTACTTC. It specifies CASSLIVNEQYF.

This clonotype turned up a few times. The chain employs TRBV4-2 and TRBJ2-5; 8 bases line up with TRBD2. The CDR3 totals 16 residues. V lost 0 bases and J lost 9; bases outside the gene matches: 12. Looked up from germline, CDR1 is LGHNA and CDR2 is YNFKEQ. DNA for the CDR3: TGTGCCAGCAGCCAAGACCTCCGCGGGGGGCGCCCGGCCCAGTACTTC. It codes for CASSQDLRGGRPAQYF.

This clonotype was detected a few times. The chain joins TRBV25-1 to TRBJ1-1, with unresolved D. The CDR3 extends over 13 amino acids. Trimming took 6 bases from V and 1 from J, leaving 9 bases between them. Germline V gene data show CDR1 as MGHDK and CDR2 as SYGVNS. The chain's CDR3 is CASRVEKNTEAFF. The CDR3 DNA is TGTGCCAGCAGGGTGGAAAAGAACACTGAAGCTTTCTTT.

In its sample, this clonotype was seen a few times. This chain connects TRBV7-2 to TRBJ2-1; 8 positions match TRBD2. The CDR3 covers 16 residues. Trimming cost V 4 bases and J 0 bases; bases outside gene matches: 5. CDR1 and CDR2 (germline): SGHTA, FQGNSA. CDR3 in DNA: TGTGCCAGCAGCTCAATTAGCGGGGTCTCCTACAATGAGCAGTTCTTC. Translated, it gives CASSSISGVSYNEQFF. Looking up the rest from reference TRBV7-2 and TRBJ2-1 gives the full variable domain: GAGVSQSPSNKVTEKGKDVELRCDPISGHTALYWYRQSLGQGLEFLIYFQGNSAPDKSGLPSDRFSAERTGGSVSTLTIQRTQQEDSAVYLCASSSISGVSYNEQFFGPGTRLTVL.

The chain combines TRBV20-1 with TRBJ1-2; D gene uncertain. Germline lookup yields CDR1 DFQATT and CDR2 SNEGSKA (reference sequence). This CDR3 is built from 14 residues. V was pared by 0 bases and J by 6 bases, with 14 bases between. CDR3 in DNA: TGCAGTGCTAGAGATCTGAAGGGAGGCCATGGCTACACCTTC. Protein product: CSARDLKGGHGYTF.

The CDR3 DNA sequence: TGTGCCAGCAGCTCTCTAGGGGGAACTAATCATGAGCAGTTCTTC. Amino acid sequence: CASSSLGGTNHEQFF. V gene TRBV7-6 combines with J gene TRBJ2-1; weak D call: TRBD1 (6 bases). Germline V gene lookup returns CDR1 SGHVS and CDR2 FNYEAQ. The CDR3 spans 15 residues. V was shortened by 4 bases and J by 8 bases, with 18 bases between the two germline ends.

This chain joins TRBV29-1 and TRBJ2-7; no definite D call. Per germline, CDR1 SQVTM and CDR2 ANQGSEA. The CDR3 covers 12 residues. With 3 bases removed from V and 5 bases from J, the gap between germline ends came to 11 bases. CDR3 DNA: TGCAGCGTTGACTCTTCTGGGGACGAGCAGTACTTC. This encodes CSVDSSGDEQYF.

The chain links TRBV28 to TRBJ2-7, with 7 bases that match TRBD1. The germline V gene encodes CDR1 MDHEN and CDR2 SYDVKM. V shed 6 bases, J shed 3 bases, and the junction held 11 bases outside the gene matches. The CDR3 is made up of 15 amino acids. This CDR3 reads CASRYRGTGYYEQYF. The CDR3 nucleotides read TGTGCCAGCAGATACAGGGGTACAGGGTACTACGAGCAGTACTTC.

This clonotype was found a few times. V is TRBV3-1 and J is TRBJ2-2; tentatively, D is TRBD2 (5 bases). The V and J ends lost 1 base and 7 bases respectively, with 13 bases between them. Germline CDR1 is LGHDT and CDR2 is YNNKEL (reference sequence). The CDR3 is 15 amino acids. The CDR3 DNA reads TGTGCCAGCAGCCAAGGGAGGACCACTCACGGGGAGCTGTTTTTT. This encodes CASSQGRTTHGELFF.

This chain connects TRBV3-1 to TRBJ1-1; no reliable D call. The germline V gene encodes CDR1 LGHDT and CDR2 YNNKEL (reference sequence). CDR3 length: 12 residues. V lost 4 bases to trimming and J lost 5 bases, with 8 bases between them. In DNA form, the CDR3 reads TGTGCCAGCAGCCCCATAGGGACTGAAGCTTTCTTT. This gives the protein CASSPIGTEAFF.

The genes are TRBV18 and TRBJ2-2; no clear D. Per germline, CDR1 KGHSH and CDR2 LQKENI. V was cut by 2 bases and J by 4 bases, with 8 bases left in between. The CDR3 is 14 amino acids. DNA for the CDR3: TGTGCCAGCTCACCAGGGCCCTCCACCGGGGAGCTGTTTTTT. It yields the protein CASSPGPSTGELFF.